This T cell receptor (beta chain) comes out of a study of OX40 agonist ivuxolimab in advanced cancers. Study-wide findings and caveats: By week 6 at 0.1 to 3.0 mg/kg, blood CD4+ and CD8+ T cells had expanded clonally. Averaging showed that CD8+ T cells had more expanded clones than CD4+ did. The work left the antigen specificity of expanded peripheral T cells undetermined.

Profiled with immunoSEQ multiplex PCR; TCRdb holds only in-frame clones, not every one. Of over 50,000 clones in the sample, roughly 91% were seen once. This clone was observed a single time. The target antigen is unknown. CDR3 length equals 13 residues. CDR1 is SGHNT and CDR2 is YYREEE in the germline V gene (reference sequence). V was pared by 4 bases and J by 4 bases, with 5 bases of the junction left unmatched. This sequence originates from an adult with an advanced solid tumor such as melanoma, head and neck, liver or kidney cancer. This chain joins TRBV5-4 and TRBJ2-7; TRBD1 matches 7 bases. Here the sequenced sample was CD4+ or CD8+ T cells sorted from blood, taken in a trial of the OX40 agonist ivuxolimab. CDR3 region: CASSPEDRYEQYF. The CDR3 bases are TGTGCCAGCAGCCCGGAGGACAGGTACGAGCAGTACTTC.